Shown below are 25 T cell receptor beta chains from a single sample sequenced in a study of spatial heterogeneity in lung cancer. Study-wide results and limits: Mutation counts in tumors were tracked by counts of expanded intratumoral alpha and beta TCRs.

Time point given: sample taken at primary tumor resection. No antigen has been identified for these receptors. TCRdb ran MiXCR on the 5' RACE reads and lists one entry per CDR3 protein. The repertoire consists of 10,000 or so distinct CDR3 sequences, with 7.5% to 10% occurring once and the leading ten covering under 25%. The sample here was lung tumor tissue, taken at surgery. The receptors originated from a male donor with early-stage non-small cell lung cancer.

There are many counts of this clonotype. V gene TRBV29-1 combines with J gene TRBJ2-1; TRBD2 matches at 10 bases. Germline V gene sequence: CDR1 SQVTM, CDR2 ANQGSEA. The CDR3 is 16 amino acids. The J segment lost 5 bases and the V segment lost 6 bases, leaving 13 bases of the junction unmatched. The CDR3 DNA reads TGCAGCGTGGGAGCTTTTGGGCTAGCGGGAGACAATGAGCAGTTCTTC. It translates to CSVGAFGLAGDNEQFF.

Only a few counts were recorded for this clonotype. The chain has TRBV5-1 and TRBJ2-7; 8 bases are a match to TRBD1. The germline gives CDR1 SGHRS, CDR2 YFSETQ. The CDR3 is made up of 15 amino acids. The trim removed 4 bases at V and 2 bases at J, leaving 8 bases unmatched. The CDR3 here is CASSPRQGLTYEQYF. The CDR3 coding sequence is TGCGCCAGCAGCCCCCGACAGGGGTTAACCTACGAGCAGTACTTC.

Concerning this clonotype: A junction boundary mismatches the germline segment, possibly from a read error. This chain connects TRBV10-3 to TRBJ2-5, with TRBD1 matching over 9 bases. The CDR3 sequence is 15 residues long. The germline V gene has CDR1 ENHRY and CDR2 SYGVKD. The CDR3 loop is CAISASQGAQGTQYF. The CDR3, as DNA: TGTGCCATCAGTGCCTCACAGGGGGCGCAAGGGACCCAGTACTTC.

By sample fraction, this clonotype is medium-sized. The rearrangement links TRBV29-1 to TRBJ2-7, with D possibly matching TRBD2 (6 bases). The CDR3 totals 16 residues. Germline V gene data show CDR1 as SQVTM and CDR2 as ANQGSEA. The V gene lost 0 bases and the J gene lost 4 bases, with 19 bases spanning the gap. The CDR3 region has the DNA TGCAGCGTTGAAGATCGCAGGGAGAAAGCGGGTTACGAGCAGTACTTC. This codes for CSVEDRREKAGYEQYF.

This clonotype was seen a handful of times. This chain links TRBV5-1 with TRBJ1-4; TRBD1 is a possible D gene (6 bases). The CDR3 is made up of 16 amino acids. Germline V gene sequence: CDR1 SGHRS, CDR2 YFSETQ. With 4 bases removed from V and 4 bases from J, the gap between germline ends came to 17 bases. The CDR3 DNA follows: TGCGCCAGCAGCCTGACAGGTGATCCAGATAATGAAAAACTGTTTTTT. This gives the protein CASSLTGDPDNEKLFF.

Ten or more counts support this clonotype. The chain combines TRBV2 with TRBJ1-1; TRBD1 might be the D (6 bases). The V end was cut by 5 bases, the J end by 0 bases, with 16 bases between. Germline CDR1 SNHLY, CDR2 FYNNEI. This CDR3 spans 16 amino acids. CDR3 coding DNA: TGTGCCAGCAGTTCACCCGGGACATACATGAACACTGAAGCTTTCTTT. It codes for CASSSPGTYMNTEAFF.

This clonotype was detected a few times. The chain is built from TRBV10-3 and TRBJ2-5; D is possibly TRBD2 (6 bases). The CDR3 contains 13 residues. From germline, CDR1 is ENHRY and CDR2 SYGVKD. V was trimmed by 10 bases and J by 1 base, leaving 13 bases between them. The CDR3, as DNA: TGTGCCACTGGGACTGCCTTCCAAGAGACCCAGTACTTC. This encodes CATGTAFQETQYF.

This clonotype appeared many times. This sequence joins TRBV6-5 and TRBJ2-3; tentatively, D is TRBD2 (6 bases). V lost 6 bases and J lost 6, with 10 bases in between. Germline loops: CDR1 MNHEY, CDR2 SVGAGI. This CDR3 is 12 amino acids long. In DNA form, the CDR3 reads TGTGCCAGCAGATCGGAGGGGGATACGCAGTATTTT. This sequence encodes CASRSEGDTQYF.

The chain couples TRBV5-6 to TRBJ2-7; D remains ambiguous. The germline V gene encodes CDR1 SGHDT and CDR2 YYEEEE. Trimming removed 4 bases from V and 6 bases from J, with 11 bases in between. The CDR3 is 12 residues long. The CDR3 region is CASSLATGEQYF. CDR3 nucleotides: TGTGCCAGCAGCCTCGCGACCGGCGAGCAGTACTTC.

In its sample, this clonotype ranks as medium-sized. The rearrangement uses TRBV3-1 and TRBJ1-1; 8 bases agree with TRBD1. Germline CDR1 is LGHDT and CDR2 is YNNKEL (reference sequence). J gave up 7 bases and V 4 bases, and 8 bases lay outside the gene matches. CDR3 size: 14 residues. The DNA of the CDR3 is TGTGCCAGCAGCCGGAGGACAGGGCGGAATGAAGCTTTCTTT. It translates to CASSRRTGRNEAFF. The complete variable domain, with remaining parts taken from reference TRBV3-1 and TRBJ1-1, reads DTAVSQTPKYLVTQMGNDKSIKCEQNLGHDTMYWYKQDSKKFLKIMFSYNNKELIINETVPNRFSPKSPDKAHLNLHINSLELGDSAVYFCASSRRTGRNEAFFGQGTRLTVV.

This clonotype has ten or more counts. V is TRBV6-5 and J is TRBJ1-1, with 11 bases lining up with TRBD1. CDR3 length equals 16 residues. The germline V gene encodes CDR1 MNHEY and CDR2 SVGAGI. J lost 4 bases, V lost 3 bases, and 7 bases had no gene match. CDR3: CASSYWGTGGGTEAFF. In nucleotides, the CDR3 is TGTGCCAGCAGTTATTGGGGGACAGGGGGAGGCACTGAAGCTTTCTTT.

The table lists this clonotype with many counts. The gene calls are TRBV20-1 and TRBJ1-5, with D perhaps TRBD1 (5 bases). Trimming left V 3 bases short and J 0 bases short, with 12 bases between. In germline, CDR1 is DFQATT, CDR2 SNEGSKA (reference sequence). The CDR3 runs 15 residues. CDR3 nucleotide sequence: TGCAGTGCTAGTCCGGGGGTTAATAGCAATCAGCCCCAGCATTTT. This encodes CSASPGVNSNQPQHF.

Ten or more counts support this clonotype. The rearrangement joins TRBV6-5 to TRBJ2-2; 12 bases line up with TRBD2. CDR1 is MNHEY, CDR2 SVGAGI, per germline. V was pared by 4 bases and J by 9 bases, with 6 bases of the junction left unmatched. The CDR3 has 15 amino acids. Here the CDR3 DNA reads TGTGCCAGCAGTTTCCCTAGCGGGGGGGCCTGGGAGCTGTTTTTT. Translated, it gives CASSFPSGGAWELFF.

This clonotype was picked up many times. The V and J genes are TRBV7-2 and TRBJ2-1; 7 nucleotides match TRBD2. V lost 3 bases, J lost 7 bases, and 9 bases stayed unmatched. Germline V gives CDR1 SGHTA, CDR2 FQGNSA. The CDR3 length is 15 residues. The CDR3 DNA follows: TGTGCCAGCAGCTTGGCGGGAGCCCGTCGGAATGAGCAGTTCTTC. Translating it yields CASSLAGARRNEQFF.

By proportion, this clonotype is medium-sized. The chain is built from TRBV5-8 and TRBJ2-3; the match to TRBD2 covers 7 bases. Losses at the gene ends were 4 bases for V and 1 base for J; bases not matched to a gene: 9. Germline-derived CDR1 and CDR2 are SGHTS and YDEGEE. CDR3 length equals 16 residues. The chain's CDR3 is CASSVGASGRTDTQYF. Written as DNA, the CDR3 is TGTGCCAGCAGCGTCGGCGCTAGCGGTCGCACAGATACGCAGTATTTT.

The rearrangement uses TRBV2 and TRBJ2-7; D is possibly TRBD1 (5 bases). The CDR3 sequence is 12 residues long. V dropped 7 bases and J dropped 3 bases, with 10 bases sitting between them. Germline V gene lookup returns CDR1 SNHLY and CDR2 FYNNEI. Here the CDR3 DNA reads TGTGCCAGCACCGACGACAGCTACGAGCAGTACTTC. The encoded protein is CASTDDSYEQYF.

This clonotype was found a few times. The chain joins TRBV3-1 to TRBJ1-6; possible D gene TRBD1, 5 bases. The germline CDR1 and CDR2 sequences are LGHDT and YNNKEL (reference sequence). The CDR3 has 16 residues. V was trimmed by 4 bases and J by 5 bases, leaving 15 bases between them. The CDR3 region is CASSPGGRADNSPLHF. The CDR3 coding sequence is TGTGCCAGCAGCCCCGGCGGCAGGGCAGATAATTCACCCCTCCACTTT. Combining the CDR3 with reference TRBV3-1 and TRBJ1-6 gives the whole variable domain DTAVSQTPKYLVTQMGNDKSIKCEQNLGHDTMYWYKQDSKKFLKIMFSYNNKELIINETVPNRFSPKSPDKAHLNLHINSLELGDSAVYFCASSPGGRADNSPLHFGNGTRLTVT.

V is TRBV14 and J is TRBJ2-7; 14 bases are a match to TRBD2. This CDR3 is 15 amino acids long. The V and J ends lost 4 bases and 7 bases, in that order; junction bases with no gene match: 6. The germline CDR1 and CDR2 sequences are SGHDN and FVKESK. Here the CDR3 reads CASSPGLAGVWEQYF. The CDR3 nucleotides read TGTGCCAGCAGCCCGGGACTAGCGGGAGTGTGGGAGCAGTACTTC.

This clonotype has ten or more counts. V and J are TRBV19 and TRBJ2-3; D assignment may be TRBD1 or TRBD2 (5 bases each). The V end was cut by 6 bases, the J end by 7 bases, with 17 bases between. CDR1 and CDR2 (germline): LNHDA, SQIVND (reference sequence). This CDR3 has 14 residues. The CDR3 DNA is TGTGCCAGTAGAAGAAGAGGGACCGACTATACGCAGTATTTT. Protein product: CASRRRGTDYTQYF. Using reference TRBV19 and TRBJ2-3 for the parts outside the CDR3, the full variable domain is DGGITQSPKYLFRKEGQNVTLSCEQNLNHDAMYWYRQDPGQGLRLIYYSQIVNDFQKGDIAEGYSVSREKKESFPLTVTSAQKNPTAFYLCASRRRGTDYTQYFGPGTRLTVL.

This clonotype has ten or more counts. Here the CDR3 reads CASSLSGGRFAKAFF. DNA for the CDR3: TGTGCCAGCAGTTTATCGGGGGGAAGGTTCGCCAAAGCTTTCTTT. V is TRBV27 and J is TRBJ1-1; TRBD1 is a possible D gene (5 bases). The CDR3 loop spans 15 amino acids. Between the trimmed V and J ends, which lost 0 bases and 9 bases, there was a span of 17 bases. Germline V gene sequence: CDR1 MNHEY, CDR2 SMNVEV (reference sequence).

This clonotype was recorded many times. This chain uses TRBV11-3 with TRBJ1-4; D possibly corresponds to TRBD1 (6 bases). The V gene's germline CDR1 is SGHNT and CDR2 YENEEA. V was pared by 5 bases and J by 7 bases, with 20 bases between. The CDR3 length is 16 residues. CDR3 DNA: TGTGCCAGCAGCACCCGCGTTCAGGGGCGTCTTGAAAAACTGTTTTTT. The encoded protein is CASSTRVQGRLEKLFF.

This clonotype was recorded at least ten times. The chain joins TRBV18 to TRBJ1-3, with 7 positions matching TRBD1. Per germline, CDR1 KGHSH and CDR2 LQKENI. With V trimmed by 6 bases and J by 0 bases, 2 bases remained unmatched. This CDR3 contains 14 residues. The CDR3 nucleotides read TGTGCCAGCTCGACAGGGAGCTCTGGAAACACCATATATTTT. Translated: CASSTGSSGNTIYF.

This clonotype was observed at least ten times. The chain is built from TRBV7-3 and TRBJ1-1; D not certain. The germline CDR1 and CDR2 sequences are SGHTA and FQGTGA. The CDR3 totals 13 residues. The V and J ends lost 1 base and 3 bases respectively, with 6 bases between them. CDR3 region: CASSLRWDTEAFF. Written as DNA, the CDR3 is TGTGCCAGCAGCTTAAGGTGGGACACTGAAGCTTTCTTT.

This clonotype was observed many times. The chain links TRBV7-9 to TRBJ2-1, with 10 bases matching TRBD2. Trimming removed 0 bases from V and 2 bases from J; junction bases left unmatched: 1. The CDR3 length is 16 residues. Germline CDR1 and CDR2: SEHNR and FQNEAQ (reference sequence). This chain's CDR3 is CASSLALAGTYNEQFF. The CDR3 nucleotides are TGTGCCAGCAGCTTAGCACTAGCGGGAACCTACAATGAGCAGTTCTTC.

This clonotype was seen more than once but under ten times. This chain uses TRBV6-5 with TRBJ2-1, with D maybe TRBD1 (5 bases). Germline V CDR1 and CDR2: MNHEY, SVGAGI. The CDR3 runs to 14 residues. Trimming stripped 9 bases from V and 4 bases from J, with 16 bases between. The chain's CDR3 is CARGWTTDYNEQFF. In DNA form, the CDR3 reads TGTGCCAGAGGTTGGACAACTGATTACAATGAGCAGTTCTTC.